This is a list of T cell receptor beta chains from one sample in a study of metastatic and nonmetastatic thyroid tumors. TCRdb re-analyzed the PCR reads through MiXCR. The sample lists thousands of clones, about 15% occurring once. The sequenced sample consisted of blood. These receptors were taken from a female donor with papillary thyroid cancer or a benign thyroid nodule (not recorded which). Some clones in this sample may be carry-over from other donors' samples. Both conserved end residues are part of each CDR3. D genes are given only for firm matches. Not all rows give a size; the values are once, few, many and, for expanded clones, a class.

J gene: TRBJ2-3
D gene: TRBD2
clone size: many
V gene: TRBV27
CDR3 DNA: TGTGCCAGCACCCCTACGCTAGCGGGAGGAGGAGATACGCAGTATTTT
CDR3 protein: CASTPTLAGGGDTQYF

J gene: TRBJ1-4
D gene: NA
clone size: many
V gene: TRBV19
CDR3 DNA: TGTGCCAGTAGTAGCGGAGCAACTAATGAAAAACTGTTTTTT
CDR3 protein: CASSSGATNEKLFF

J gene: TRBJ2-5
D gene: NA
clone size: few
V gene: TRBV15
CDR3 DNA: TGTGCCACCAGCAGAGCGCTCCAAGAGACCCAGTACTTC
CDR3 protein: CATSRALQETQYF

J gene: TRBJ1-3
D gene: TRBD1
clone size: NA
V gene: TRBV11-3
CDR3 DNA: TGTGCCAGCAGCTTGGGACAGGCTGGAAACACCATATATTTT
CDR3 protein: CASSLGQAGNTIYF

J gene: TRBJ2-2
D gene: NA
clone size: NA
V gene: TRBV6-1
CDR3 DNA: TGTGCCAGCAGGGAAGTGTCCGGGGAGCTGTTTTTT
CDR3 protein: CASREVSGELFF

J gene: TRBJ2-3
D gene: TRBD2
clone size: many
V gene: TRBV4-2
CDR3 DNA: TGTGCCAGCAGCCAAGGACTAGCGGGGGGGCCTAGCACAGATACGCAGTATTTT
CDR3 protein: CASSQGLAGGPSTDTQYF

J gene: TRBJ1-4
D gene: TRBD1
clone size: NA
V gene: TRBV12-3/TRBV12-4
CDR3 DNA: TGTGCCAGCACCTCACAGGGGGGGCGTATTAATGAAAAACTGTTTTTT
CDR3 protein: CASTSQGGRINEKLFF

J gene: TRBJ2-1
D gene: TRBD2
clone size: many
V gene: TRBV11-2
CDR3 DNA: TGTGCCAGCAGCGCCGGAGCGGGACTAGCGGGGGGGGACAATGAGCAGTTCTTC
CDR3 protein: CASSAGAGLAGGDNEQFF

J gene: TRBJ2-1
D gene: NA
clone size: many
V gene: TRBV6-6
CDR3 DNA: TGTGCCAGCAGTTACGGTACAGGAGCCTACAATGAGCAGTTCTTC
CDR3 protein: CASSYGTGAYNEQFF

J gene: TRBJ2-7
D gene: NA
clone size: few
V gene: TRBV6-5
CDR3 DNA: TGTGCCAGCAGTTACTCGCGGGACGTCCACGAGCAGTACTTC
CDR3 protein: CASSYSRDVHEQYF

J gene: TRBJ2-1
D gene: TRBD2
clone size: NA
V gene: TRBV2
CDR3 DNA: TGTGCCAGCAGTGAGCCACTAGCGGGAGTCGTGCAGTTCTTC
CDR3 protein: CASSEPLAGVVQFF

J gene: TRBJ2-3
D gene: NA
clone size: few
V gene: TRBV6-1
CDR3 DNA: TGTGCCAGCATGATAGAAGATATGCAGTATTTT
CDR3 protein: CASMIEDMQYF

J gene: TRBJ2-2
D gene: NA
clone size: NA
V gene: TRBV27
CDR3 DNA: TGTGCCAGCAGCGTCGGCAGGGAGCCCGGGGAGCTGTTTTTT
CDR3 protein: CASSVGREPGELFF

J gene: TRBJ1-6
D gene: NA
clone size: medium-sized
V gene: TRBV6-1
CDR3 DNA: TGTGCCAGCGACGAGAGCTCCTATAATTCACCCCTCCACTTT
CDR3 protein: CASDESSYNSPLHF

J gene: TRBJ2-5
D gene: TRBD2
clone size: NA
V gene: TRBV20-1
CDR3 DNA: TGCAGTGTTCGCCGGGGACTAGCGGGATGGTTAGGAGAGACCCAGTCCTTC
CDR3 protein: CSVRRGLAGWLGETQSF

J gene: TRBJ1-5
D gene: TRBD1
clone size: few
V gene: TRBV2
CDR3 DNA: TGTGCCAGCACGAGGACAGGGGGGAATCAGCCCCAGCATTTT
CDR3 protein: CASTRTGGNQPQHF

J gene: TRBJ1-1
D gene: NA
clone size: many
V gene: TRBV7-9
CDR3 DNA: TGTGCCAGCAGCTTAGATATGGGTAACTCTGAAGCTTTCTTT
CDR3 protein: CASSLDMGNSEAFF

J gene: TRBJ2-3
D gene: NA
clone size: NA
V gene: TRBV14
CDR3 DNA: TGTGCCAGCAGCCAAGAGTCCTGCGGGCCCCTCACAGATACGCAGTATTTT
CDR3 protein: CASSQESCGPLTDTQYF

J gene: TRBJ2-3
D gene: TRBD2
clone size: medium-sized
V gene: TRBV28
CDR3 DNA: TGTGCCAGCAGTCCGGGACTAGCGGGAGGATATACGCAGTATTTT
CDR3 protein: CASSPGLAGGYTQYF

J gene: TRBJ2-5
D gene: NA
clone size: many
V gene: TRBV7-2
CDR3 DNA: TGTGCCAGCAGCTTACGACAGACCTCCCAAGAGACCCAGTACTTC
CDR3 protein: CASSLRQTSQETQYF

J gene: TRBJ1-6
D gene: NA
clone size: many
V gene: TRBV25-1
CDR3 DNA: TGTGCCAGCAGTGAACTGAGAGGGGACAATTCACCCCTCCACTTT
CDR3 protein: CASSELRGDNSPLHF

J gene: TRBJ1-5
D gene: NA
clone size: medium-sized
V gene: TRBV12-3/TRBV12-4
CDR3 DNA: TGTGCCAGCAGTAGGACGGTCAATCAGCCCCAGCATTTT
CDR3 protein: CASSRTVNQPQHF

J gene: TRBJ2-3
D gene: NA
clone size: NA
V gene: TRBV19
CDR3 DNA: TGTGCCAGTAGTATAGCGGCGGTGGATACGCAGTATTTT
CDR3 protein: CASSIAAVDTQYF

J gene: TRBJ1-1
D gene: NA
clone size: NA
V gene: TRBV7-6
CDR3 DNA: TGTGCCAGCAGCTTAGCGGCGGGGGACACTGAGACTTTCTTT
CDR3 protein: CASSLAAGDTETFF

J gene: TRBJ1-1
D gene: NA
clone size: many
V gene: TRBV5-4
CDR3 DNA: TGTGCCAGCAGGGATGGAATGGGGCGGGGGACTGAAGCTTTCTTT
CDR3 protein: CASRDGMGRGTEAFF

J gene: TRBJ1-1
D gene: NA
clone size: large
V gene: TRBV10-1
CDR3 DNA: TGCGCCAGCAGTGACTCGAGGTACACTGAAGCTTTCTTT
CDR3 protein: CASSDSRYTEAFF

J gene: TRBJ1-1
D gene: TRBD1
clone size: few
V gene: TRBV2
CDR3 DNA: TGTGCCAGCAATGGACAGGGGGGGACTGAAGCTTTCTTT
CDR3 protein: CASNGQGGTEAFF

J gene: TRBJ1-2
D gene: NA
clone size: many
V gene: TRBV14
CDR3 DNA: TGTGCCAGCAGCCCCGACTGGGGGACGGGTAGCTACACCTTC
CDR3 protein: CASSPDWGTGSYTF

J gene: TRBJ2-2
D gene: NA
clone size: many
V gene: TRBV7-2
CDR3 DNA: TGTGCCAGCACCCCGATTTACACCGGGGAGCTGTTTTTT
CDR3 protein: CASTPIYTGELFF

J gene: TRBJ2-1
D gene: NA
clone size: medium-sized
V gene: TRBV25-1
CDR3 DNA: TGTGCCAGCACTACAAAGGGCTACAATGAGCAGTTCTTC
CDR3 protein: CASTTKGYNEQFF

J gene: TRBJ2-1
D gene: TRBD2
clone size: many
V gene: TRBV20-1
CDR3 DNA: TGCAGTGCTAGGGCCGGGACTAGCGGGAGTTTCAATGAGCAGTTCTTC
CDR3 protein: CSARAGTSGSFNEQFF

J gene: TRBJ1-4
D gene: NA
clone size: many
V gene: TRBV18
CDR3 DNA: TGTGCCAGCTCACAAGGCCGGGACACCGGGATCCCAACTAATGAAAAACTGTTTTTT
CDR3 protein: CASSQGRDTGIPTNEKLFF

J gene: TRBJ2-5
D gene: TRBD2
clone size: NA
V gene: TRBV7-8
CDR3 DNA: TGTGCCAGCAGACTAGGGCTAGCGGTCCAAGAGACCCAGTACTTC
CDR3 protein: CASRLGLAVQETQYF

J gene: TRBJ1-1
D gene: NA
clone size: many
V gene: TRBV20-1
CDR3 DNA: TGCAGTGCTAGGTCCGGGGATACTGAAGCTTTCTTT
CDR3 protein: CSARSGDTEAFF

J gene: TRBJ1-1
D gene: NA
clone size: NA
V gene: TRBV3-1
CDR3 DNA: TGTGCCAGCAGCCAAGATAACCAGGGATCTGACACTGAAGCTTTCTTT
CDR3 protein: CASSQDNQGSDTEAFF

J gene: TRBJ2-1
D gene: NA
clone size: many
V gene: TRBV10-2
CDR3 DNA: TGCGCCAGCAGTGGCTCAAGCTCCTACAATGAGCAGTTCTTC
CDR3 protein: CASSGSSSYNEQFF

J gene: TRBJ2-1
D gene: NA
clone size: many
V gene: TRBV6-2/TRBV6-3
CDR3 DNA: TGTGCCAGCAGTCGCCCATTTGGAGACTATGAGCAGTTCTTC
CDR3 protein: CASSRPFGDYEQFF

J gene: TRBJ1-1
D gene: NA
clone size: many
V gene: TRBV3-1
CDR3 DNA: TGTGCCAGCAGCTACGGGGCCCGGAGCGGTGAAGCTTTCTTT
CDR3 protein: CASSYGARSGEAFF

J gene: TRBJ1-2
D gene: NA
clone size: medium-sized
V gene: TRBV5-1
CDR3 DNA: TGCGCCAGCAGCCTACGGACAGAGACATATGGCTACACCTTC
CDR3 protein: CASSLRTETYGYTF

J gene: TRBJ2-3
D gene: NA
clone size: many
V gene: TRBV9
CDR3 DNA: TGTGCCAGCAGCCCCCAGGCGAATACGCAGTATTTT
CDR3 protein: CASSPQANTQYF

J gene: TRBJ1-4
D gene: TRBD1
clone size: NA
V gene: TRBV20-1
CDR3 DNA: TGCAGTGCGAGGAGGACAGGGGATGAAAAACTGTTTTTT
CDR3 protein: CSARRTGDEKLFF

J gene: TRBJ2-1
D gene: NA
clone size: NA
V gene: TRBV19
CDR3 DNA: TGTGCCAGTAGTATAGGGACAGCTAAGAGCTCCTACAATGAGCAGTTCTTC
CDR3 protein: CASSIGTAKSSYNEQFF

J gene: TRBJ2-7
D gene: TRBD1
clone size: NA
V gene: TRBV5-1
CDR3 DNA: TGCGCCAGCAGAGGGGGTGGGGACAGATACTACGAGCAGTACTTC
CDR3 protein: CASRGGGDRYYEQYF

J gene: TRBJ1-1
D gene: NA
clone size: few
V gene: TRBV6-5
CDR3 DNA: TGTGCCAGCAGTTACGGTGGAGCCTTTAGTGAAGCTTTCTTT
CDR3 protein: CASSYGGAFSEAFF

J gene: TRBJ2-1
D gene: TRBD2
clone size: many
V gene: TRBV4-3
CDR3 DNA: TGCGCCAGCAGCCGCGATCACGGGGCTAGCGGGTATTACAATGAGCAGTTCTTC
CDR3 protein: CASSRDHGASGYYNEQFF

J gene: TRBJ1-2
D gene: TRBD1
clone size: NA
V gene: TRBV27
CDR3 DNA: TGTGCCAGCAGACCCGCAGGGGGGAGCTATGGCTACACCTTC
CDR3 protein: CASRPAGGSYGYTF

J gene: TRBJ2-7
D gene: NA
clone size: medium-sized
V gene: TRBV12-3/TRBV12-4
CDR3 DNA: TGTGCCAGCAGTTTCCTCCCGCCACAAGGGTACGAGCAGTACTTC
CDR3 protein: CASSFLPPQGYEQYF

J gene: TRBJ1-3
D gene: NA
clone size: NA
V gene: TRBV11-3
CDR3 DNA: TGTGCCAGCAGCAGGGGGAACACCATATATTTT
CDR3 protein: CASSRGNTIYF

J gene: TRBJ2-1
D gene: TRBD2
clone size: few
V gene: TRBV6-6
CDR3 DNA: TGTGCCAGCAGTTACGATGCACTAGCGGGCTACAATGAGCAGTTCTTC
CDR3 protein: CASSYDALAGYNEQFF

J gene: TRBJ1-1
D gene: NA
clone size: many
V gene: TRBV29-1
CDR3 DNA: TGCAGCGTTGGAATCAATCACCCTGAAGCTTTCTTT
CDR3 protein: CSVGINHPEAFF

J gene: TRBJ1-5
D gene: TRBD1
clone size: NA
V gene: TRBV12-3/TRBV12-4
CDR3 DNA: TGTGCCAGCACCGCTGGTGGACAGGGCCATCAGCCCCAGCATTTT
CDR3 protein: CASTAGGQGHQPQHF

J gene: TRBJ1-2
D gene: NA
clone size: medium-sized
V gene: TRBV7-8
CDR3 DNA: TGTGCCAGCAGCCTCAACTCCCTTGGCTACACCTTC
CDR3 protein: CASSLNSLGYTF

J gene: TRBJ1-3
D gene: NA
clone size: medium-sized
V gene: TRBV12-3/TRBV12-4
CDR3 DNA: TGTGCCAGCAGCGAGGGATTTGGAAACACCATATATTTT
CDR3 protein: CASSEGFGNTIYF

J gene: TRBJ2-7
D gene: NA
clone size: many
V gene: TRBV5-5
CDR3 DNA: TGTGCCAGCAGCTCTCGGACGAGCCGCGCGGGCGAGCAGTACTTC
CDR3 protein: CASSSRTSRAGEQYF

J gene: TRBJ1-6
D gene: NA
clone size: NA
V gene: TRBV5-1
CDR3 DNA: TGCGCCAGCAGTCTCTCTGGGGAATCACCCCTCCACTTT
CDR3 protein: CASSLSGESPLHF